This T cell receptor beta chain was found in a study of cytomegalovirus exposure and HLA in healthy donors. Study-level findings and limits: Later genetic work tied a missense DCLRE1C variant to beta-chain V and J trimming. CMV serostatus was the only immune exposure information that was available.

This PCR relied on a set of 60 Vbeta primers and 13 Jbeta primers. TCRdb keeps only in-frame clones here, not all; method: immunoSEQ multiplex PCR. The data hold a few hundred thousand clones, with about nine tenths observed a single time. Points on this clone: The antigen is not known.

The CDR3 runs 16 residues. V lost 5 bases and J 2 bases, leaving 18 bases between the germline ends. Germline assignment: CDR1 MDHEN and CDR2 SYDVKM. The receptor's source is a girl aged 2-15 years in good health and CMV-seronegative. Sequencing used PBMCs. J is TRBJ1-2 and V is TRBV28, with D perhaps matching TRBD1 (6 bases). The CDR3: CASSPLGIQGNYGYTF. CDR3 coding DNA: TGTGCCAGCAGTCCCTTAGGGATTCAGGGGAACTATGGCTACACCTTC.